These 23 T cell receptor beta chains originate from one sample sequenced in a study of blood T cells in healthy people across ages. The authors ran a second PCR of roughly 6 to 12 cycles using a sample-barcoded 5' primer and a J-beta primer mix. TCRdb reanalysed the 5' RACE reads using MiXCR and keeps one entry per CDR3 protein. The sample contains 780,000 or so distinct CDR3 sequences, roughly 50% of which appear only once. Material for sequencing was blood. All receptors derive from a middle-aged man in good health.

This clonotype was found a few times. The chain combines TRBV25-1 with TRBJ1-1; TRBD1 is a possible D gene (5 bases). Germline assignment: CDR1 MGHDK and CDR2 SYGVNS. V was cut by 3 bases and J by 6 bases, with 17 bases left in between. This CDR3 is 15 amino acids long. CDR3 in amino acids: CASSDPTGPGAEAFF. The CDR3 coding sequence is TGTGCCAGCAGTGATCCCACAGGCCCCGGGGCTGAAGCTTTCTTT.

This clonotype came up a few times. CDR3 nucleotide sequence: TGCGCCAGCAGCCAGACAATCGAGGGCGGAGAGACCCAGTACTTC. Translating gives CASSQTIEGGETQYF. The V call is TRBV4-3, the J call TRBJ2-5, with D maybe TRBD2 (5 bases). V was clipped by 3 bases and J by 4 bases, with 15 bases between them. CDR3 length equals 15 residues. The germline gives CDR1 LGHNA, CDR2 YSLEER.

V is TRBV5-1 and J is TRBJ1-5; weak D call: TRBD1 (6 bases). The CDR3 is made up of 14 amino acids. Germline loops: CDR1 SGHRS, CDR2 YFSETQ. V was shortened by 4 bases and J by 8 bases, with 16 bases between the two germline ends. The CDR3 nucleotides are TGCGCCAGCAGCCCCGCACTAGCAGGGGAGCCCCAGCATTTT. It specifies CASSPALAGEPQHF.

The chain employs TRBV4-3 and TRBJ2-1; TRBD2 matches 11 bases. Near its end, the DNA agrees better with TRBJ2-7, so the J call may be wrong. The CDR3 length is 15 residues. Germline assignment: CDR1 LGHNA and CDR2 YSLEER. Here the CDR3 DNA reads TGCGCCAGCAGCCAAGGACTAGCGGGATCTACTGAGCAGTACTTC. Protein: CASSQGLAGSTEQYF.

The chain uses TRBV10-2 and TRBJ2-7, with TRBD2 as a possible D gene (5 bases). There are 17 residues in the CDR3. Germline values: CDR1 WSHSY, CDR2 SAAADI. V was cut by 6 bases and J by 2 bases, with 23 bases left in between. The CDR3 nucleotides are TGCGCCAGCAGACCCTCCGGAGGCGGTTCGGCCGCCTACGAGCAGTACTTC. Encoded protein: CASRPSGGGSAAYEQYF.

This chain links TRBV29-1 with TRBJ2-2; TRBD2 matches at 7 bases. Germline trimming cut 2 bases from V and 0 bases from J; bases unmatched to any gene: 9. The germline V gene encodes CDR1 SQVTM and CDR2 ANQGSEA. The CDR3 is made up of 17 amino acids. Written as DNA, the CDR3 is TGCAGCGTTGAAAGGATTAGGGCGGGAGCGAACACCGGGGAGCTGTTTTTT. This gives the protein CSVERIRAGANTGELFF.

This chain joins TRBV6-1 and TRBJ2-1; TRBD2 agrees at 9 bases. The CDR3 covers 15 residues. After removal of 1 base from V and 7 bases from J, the junction contained 5 bases not matched to a gene. Germline CDR1 reads MNHNS; CDR2 reads SASEGT. In DNA, the CDR3 is TGTGCCAGCAGTGAAGAGTGGCTAGCGGGGAATGAGCAGTTCTTC. Translated: CASSEEWLAGNEQFF.

The V and J genes are TRBV3-1 and TRBJ1-2, with D uncertain. V shed 2 bases and J shed 5 bases, with 9 bases lying between them. CDR1 LGHDT and CDR2 YNNKEL come from the germline V gene (reference sequence). The CDR3 consists of 13 residues. The CDR3 region is CASSQPRLYGYTF. CDR3 nucleotides: TGTGCCAGCAGCCAACCCAGGTTGTATGGCTACACCTTC.

The chain has TRBV14 and TRBJ1-2; possible D gene TRBD1, 5 bases. The CDR3 is 13 amino acids. Trimming pared 6 bases from V and 4 bases from J, leaving 12 bases between. Germline values: CDR1 SGHDN, CDR2 FVKESK. As DNA, the CDR3 is TGTGCCAGCAGTCCCCGGGACGGCTATGGCTACACCTTC. Amino acid sequence: CASSPRDGYGYTF.

This clonotype was seen a few times. The V and J genes are TRBV4-1 and TRBJ2-1, with D unclear. Per the germline V gene, CDR1 is MGHRA and CDR2 is YSYEKL. There are 14 residues in the CDR3. The germline V and J ends were trimmed by 2 bases and 0 bases, with 5 bases remaining between them. CDR3 nucleotide sequence: TGCGCCAGCAGCCAAACCAGCTCCTACAATGAGCAGTTCTTC. This encodes CASSQTSSYNEQFF.

The chain couples TRBV27 to TRBJ2-1; the D is unclear. Deletions cut 7 bases from V and 4 bases from J, with 11 bases between. The length of the CDR3 is 13 residues. CDR1 and CDR2 from the germline V gene are MNHEY and SMNVEV (reference sequence). Here the CDR3 DNA reads TGTGCCAGCATTTCGCACTCTTACAATGAGCAGTTCTTC. This encodes CASISHSYNEQFF.

The rearrangement joins TRBV6-1 to TRBJ2-3; the D gene is possibly TRBD2 (6 bases). Between the trimmed V and J ends, which lost 2 bases and 4 bases, there was a span of 10 bases. CDR3 length: 14 residues. Germline V CDR1 and CDR2: MNHNS, SASEGT. The CDR3 spells CASSETSGADTQYF. The DNA of the CDR3 is TGTGCCAGCAGTGAAACGTCGGGGGCAGATACGCAGTATTTT.

The gene calls are TRBV15 and TRBJ2-5; no definite D call. This CDR3 contains 14 residues. CDR1 and CDR2 (germline): LNHNV, YYDKDF (reference sequence). Trimming removed 1 base from V and 3 bases from J, with 9 bases in between. The CDR3 nucleotides are TGTGCCACCAGCAGAGGACGGTTGGAAGAGACCCAGTACTTC. Its translation: CATSRGRLEETQYF. Filled out from reference TRBV15 and TRBJ2-5, the complete variable domain reads DAMVIQNPRYQVTQFGKPVTLSCSQTLNHNVMYWYQQKSSQAPKLLFHYYDKDFNNEADTPDNFQSRRPNTSFCFLDIRSPGLGDTAMYLCATSRGRLEETQYFGPGTRLLVL.

The J gene is TRBJ1-1, the V gene TRBV20-1; D possibly corresponds to TRBD1 (5 bases). Germline CDR1 is DFQATT and CDR2 is SNEGSKA (reference sequence). Trimming took 6 bases from V and 4 from J, leaving 9 bases between them. The CDR3 contains 11 residues. The CDR3 reads CSASGVTEAFF. As DNA, the CDR3 is TGCAGTGCCTCGGGGGTCACTGAAGCTTTCTTT.

This sequence joins TRBV20-1 and TRBJ1-2, with 11 nucleotides matching TRBD1. The V and J ends lost 0 bases and 8 bases, in that order; junction bases with no gene match: 5. Germline lookup yields CDR1 DFQATT and CDR2 SNEGSKA (reference sequence). This CDR3 has 14 amino acids. CDR3 residues: CSARDWTGGGGYTF. CDR3 bases: TGCAGTGCTAGAGATTGGACAGGGGGCGGCGGCTACACCTTC.

This clonotype appeared a few times. DNA for the CDR3: TGCAGTGCTAGAGACAGGGGATTTGGCTACACCTTC. Residues: CSARDRGFGYTF. V and J are TRBV20-1 and TRBJ1-2; D is perhaps TRBD1 (6 bases). The germline CDR1 and CDR2 sequences are DFQATT and SNEGSKA (reference sequence). The CDR3 is 12 amino acids. Trimming took off 0 bases at V and 7 bases at J, with 9 bases between the two ends.

The V gene is TRBV27, the J gene TRBJ1-2; possibly TRBD1 for D (5 bases). Germline V gives CDR1 MNHEY, CDR2 SMNVEV (reference sequence). V was pared by 4 bases and J by 6 bases, with 21 bases between. The CDR3 has 16 residues. The DNA of the CDR3 is TGTGCCAGCAGTTCACACCAGATGACAGTTGCGAATGGCTACACCTTC. As protein: CASSSHQMTVANGYTF.

This clonotype occurred a few times. V usage is TRBV6-1 and J usage is TRBJ2-5; 10 bases line up with TRBD2. V was clipped by 2 bases and J by 1 base; unmatched bases: 7. Germline values: CDR1 MNHNS, CDR2 SASEGT. The CDR3 spans 17 residues. CDR3 residues: CASSEIDSGGFQETQYF. The CDR3 nucleotides read TGTGCCAGCAGTGAAATAGATAGCGGGGGGTTCCAAGAGACCCAGTACTTC.

The V and J genes are TRBV29-1 and TRBJ2-3, with 7 bases fitting TRBD2. This CDR3 is built from 18 residues. V lost 6 bases, J lost 1 base, and 19 bases stayed unmatched. CDR1 SQVTM and CDR2 ANQGSEA come from the germline V gene. CDR3 amino acids: CSVIPTTGGFVRTDTQYF. The CDR3 coding sequence is TGCAGCGTGATCCCAACCACGGGGGGTTTTGTTCGCACAGATACGCAGTATTTT.

This clonotype appeared many times. The CDR3 DNA reads as TGTGCCAGCAGTTACTCGGGCGAGCAGTACTTC. This translates into CASSYSGEQYF. The rearrangement links TRBV6-5 to TRBJ2-7, with D unclear. The V end lost 0 bases, the J end lost 6 bases, and 3 bases lay between the germline ends. CDR1 is MNHEY and CDR2 is SVGAGI in the germline V gene. This CDR3 has 11 residues.

The rearrangement uses TRBV7-2 and TRBJ2-1; TRBD2 agrees at 10 bases. The germline V gene encodes CDR1 SGHTA and CDR2 FQGNSA. V lost 0 bases, J lost 8 bases, and 7 bases stayed unmatched. The CDR3 covers 16 residues. DNA for the CDR3: TGTGCCAGCAGCTTAGCGGCGGGACTAGCGATTGATGAGCAGTTCTTC. This sequence encodes CASSLAAGLAIDEQFF.

This chain connects TRBV20-1 to TRBJ2-3, with 8 bases identical to TRBD2. With V trimmed by 2 bases and J by 4 bases, 11 bases remained unmatched. The CDR3 covers 16 residues. Germline CDR1 DFQATT, CDR2 SNEGSKA (reference sequence). Here the CDR3 reads CSARSSAGGLADTQYF. As DNA, the CDR3 is TGCAGTGCTAGATCCTCGGCGGGAGGTTTGGCAGATACGCAGTATTTT.

This clonotype was seen only a few times. The chain is built from TRBV20-1 and TRBJ2-7, with 10 positions matching TRBD2. Looked up from germline, CDR1 is DFQATT and CDR2 is SNEGSKA (reference sequence). The V gene end was trimmed by 2 bases and the J gene end by 2 bases; junction bases not matched to a gene: 6. This CDR3 has 15 residues. This CDR3 reads CSARRGSGRAYEQYF. The CDR3 DNA is TGCAGTGCTAGAAGAGGAAGCGGGAGGGCCTACGAGCAGTACTTC.